This record looks at one T cell receptor beta chain sequence and its context. This clone was observed a handful of times. Its specific antigen is unknown. Base-call qualities are not available, and no considerably larger clone is one nucleotide away. Inclusive of the bounding cysteine and phenylalanine, the CDR3 is 14 residues long. Of the read, only the CDR3 DNA is kept; its 42 bases are in frame from base 1. CDR1 and CDR2 (MGHDK, SYGVNS) derive from the germline V gene. The V end gives up 4 bases and the J end 4 bases, leaving 1 base in the junction not matched to a gene. The DNeasy Blood and Tissue Kit was used to extract roughly 1.8-3.3 ug of genomic DNA from umbilical cord blood or frozen pancreas. This specimen comes from a study of fetal regulatory T cell absence and autoimmunity (dated by TCRdb to the late 2010s). In the study overall: The IPEX patients showed exocrine pancreas autoimmunity in the absence of clinical diabetes. Results the study describes overall, beyond this receptor: The oligoclonal enrichment was interpreted as support for antigen-driven autoimmunity occurring in the pancreas before birth in IPEX syndrome. TRB gene family usage was found to be broadly similar between cord blood and pancreas and to resemble published neonatal and adult repertoires. Compared with cord blood, the pancreas TCR compartment showed significant oligoclonal enrichment, and some top clones were enriched more than 90-fold.

On the immunoSEQ human TCRbeta survey platform, TCRbeta CDR3 regions were amplified and barcoded with a two-step multiplex PCR. Sequencing of the libraries was done on Illumina instruments, and IgH was sequenced in parallel from the same samples. The paper's processing steps were these. To remove PCR and sequencing errors, raw reads were filtered against IMGT V, D, J definitions and grouped with a nearest-neighbor algorithm. Clones were defined by identical nucleotide sequence; differential abundance between tissues used per-clone Fisher exact tests with pFDR threshold p<0.01. Clones whose frequencies were too low for statistical inference were excluded by a minimum inclusion filter of 10 in either sample. The immunoSEQ Analyzer was used for pairwise clonal comparisons, and IMGT tools were used to assess gene family usage. TCRdb re-hosts the immuneACCESS table, in-frame sequences only. Its copies lack some clones; in the studies checked, an unresolved V gene accounts for under half of them, and the cause for the rest is not known. Clone size and the V and J calls come from that table; the DNA yielded D and trimming. This sample holds around 45,000 clones; roughly four fifths were observed only once. 0.41% of the sample is held by the ten biggest clonotypes.

The sequencing sample was made of cord blood. This clonotype was sampled from a newborn boy with IPEX syndrome. The chain is encoded by TRBV25-1 joined to TRBJ2-7; 13 nucleotides in the junction match TRBD2. The DNA is as follows: TGTGCCAGCAGTGGGACTAGCGGGAGTTACGAGCAGTACTTC. This is translated as CASSGTSGSYEQYF.